This is a list of T cell receptor beta chains from one sample in a study of Ad26.COV2.S vaccination and SARS-CoV-2 variants. TCRdb keeps only in-frame clones here, not all; method: immunoSEQ multiplex PCR. Here the sample spans 500,000 or so clones, roughly 85% being singletons. The sample here was peripheral blood, taken in a trial of Ad26.COV2.S vaccine versus placebo. Receptors were obtained from a person aged 18-65 years who received the Ad26.COV2.S COVID-19 vaccine or a placebo. The conserved cysteine and the conserved F or W are not part of the CDR3 here.

v_call: TRBV6-2/TRBV6-3
cdr3_aa: ASSGTGQGVSYEQY

v_call: TRBV6-4
cdr3_aa: ASRPDPVNTGELF

v_call: TRBV6-2/TRBV6-3
cdr3_aa: ASSRTGNSNQPQH

v_call: TRBV4-2
cdr3_aa: ASSQEDSNQPQH

v_call: TRBV6-4
cdr3_aa: ASSDEAGRGYGYT

v_call: TRBV9
cdr3_aa: ASSPGGVSGELF

v_call: TRBV2
cdr3_aa: ASNLARLGSQETQY

v_call: TRBV7-3
cdr3_aa: ASSLVLAGLTDTQY

v_call: TRBV5-4
cdr3_aa: ASSKDRGSYGYT

v_call: TRBV7-2
cdr3_aa: ASSLVSGIKGNTIY

v_call: TRBV11-1
cdr3_aa: ASRPAAGSRGETQY

v_call: TRBV19
cdr3_aa: ASSEWSNQPQH

v_call: TRBV12-3/TRBV12-4
cdr3_aa: ASSHGGTEAF

v_call: TRBV11-2
cdr3_aa: ASGPGANVLT

v_call: TRBV10-3
cdr3_aa: ATRGLAGNEQY

v_call: TRBV7-9
cdr3_aa: ASSPPGEQY

v_call: TRBV28
cdr3_aa: ASSWARVVEQF